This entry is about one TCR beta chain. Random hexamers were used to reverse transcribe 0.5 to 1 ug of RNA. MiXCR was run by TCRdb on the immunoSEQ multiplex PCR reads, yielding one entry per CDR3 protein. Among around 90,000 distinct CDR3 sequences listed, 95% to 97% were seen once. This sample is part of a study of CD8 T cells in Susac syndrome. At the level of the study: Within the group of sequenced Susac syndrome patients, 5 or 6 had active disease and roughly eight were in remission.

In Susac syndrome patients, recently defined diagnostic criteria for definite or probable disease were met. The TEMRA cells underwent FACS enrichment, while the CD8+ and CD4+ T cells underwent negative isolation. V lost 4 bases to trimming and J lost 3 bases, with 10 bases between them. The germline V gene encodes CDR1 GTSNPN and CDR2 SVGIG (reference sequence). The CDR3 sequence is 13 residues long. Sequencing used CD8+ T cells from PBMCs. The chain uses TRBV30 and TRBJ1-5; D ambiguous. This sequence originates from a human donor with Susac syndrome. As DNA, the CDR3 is TGTGCCTGGAACGAGGGAATCAATCAGCCCCAGCATTTT. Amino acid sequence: CAWNEGINQPQHF. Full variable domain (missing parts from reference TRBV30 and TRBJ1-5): SQTIHQWPATLVQPVGSPLSLECTVEGTSNPNLYWYRQAAGRGLQLLFYSVGIGQISSEVPQNLSASRPQDRQFILSSKKLLLSDSGFYLCAWNEGINQPQHFGDGTRLSIL.